Each of the 21 T cell receptor beta chains below was sequenced from the same sample in a study of regulatory T cells in long-lasting Graves disease. Sample time point: persistent/refractory GD, antithyroid drugs over 5 years with positive TRAb. The authors made the TCR library using RNA they extracted from PBMCs. Both iRepertoire HTBI primers and Arm-PCR of CDR3 regions were used to build the TCR beta libraries. From the multiplex PCR reads, TCRdb called clonotypes with MiXCR, one entry per CDR3 protein. The sample holds almost 350,000 distinct CDR3 sequences; roughly a fifth are singletons and the top ten take 29%. This specimen was peripheral blood mononuclear cells (PBMCs), taken when the disease was refractory, from a patient treated with antithyroid drugs. These receptors all stem from a female donor with Graves disease.

This clonotype was counted many times. V usage is TRBV7-2 and J usage is TRBJ2-7, with a possible D match to TRBD1 (6 bases). The V end was cut by 5 bases, the J end by 4 bases, with 12 bases between. Germline values: CDR1 SGHTA, CDR2 FQGNSA. There are 13 residues in the CDR3. The CDR3 DNA reads as TGTGCCAGCAGCCCGACAGGTGGATACGAGCAGTACTTC. Translated: CASSPTGGYEQYF. Drawing the rest from reference TRBV7-2 and TRBJ2-7, the complete variable domain is GAGVSQSPSNKVTEKGKDVELRCDPISGHTALYWYRQSLGQGLEFLIYFQGNSAPDKSGLPSDRFSAERTGGSVSTLTIQRTQQEDSAVYLCASSPTGGYEQYFGPGTRLTVT.

In regard to this clonotype: Given a much more abundant clone one base away, this may be a read error. The chain links TRBV27 to TRBJ2-5; D possibly corresponds to TRBD2 (6 bases). This CDR3 is built from 13 residues. Looked up from germline, CDR1 is MNHEY and CDR2 is SMNVEV (reference sequence). V lost 8 bases, J lost 9 bases, and 19 bases lay in between. The CDR3 loop is CASRVQGREAQYF. In DNA form, the CDR3 reads TGTGCCAGCCGGGTCCAGGGAAGGGAGGCCCAGTACTTC.

This clonotype appeared many times. The chain uses TRBV11-2 and TRBJ2-5; TRBD2 matches 8 bases. CDR1 and CDR2 from the germline V gene are SGHAT and FQNNGV. This CDR3 is 15 amino acids long. With V trimmed by 1 base and J by 6 bases, 7 bases remained unmatched. CDR3 sequence: CASSLGPGLVQTQYF. CDR3 bases: TGTGCCAGCAGCTTAGGCCCGGGACTAGTACAGACCCAGTACTTC. The full variable domain, with the rest looked up from reference TRBV11-2 and TRBJ2-5, is EAGVAQSPRYKIIEKRQSVAFWCNPISGHATLYWYQQILGQGPKLLIQFQNNGVVDDSQLPKDRFSAERLKGVDSTLKIQPAKLEDSAVYLCASSLGPGLVQTQYFGPGTRLLVL.

The CDR3 reads CSARDSRSGNTIYF. CDR3 sequence (DNA): TGCAGTGCTAGGGACTCCCGCTCTGGAAACACCATATATTTT. The V gene is TRBV20-1, the J gene TRBJ1-3; D is undetermined. The CDR3 sequence is 14 residues long. Trimming left V 3 bases short and J 0 bases short, with 9 bases between. Germline V gene lookup returns CDR1 DFQATT and CDR2 SNEGSKA (reference sequence).

V and J are TRBV27 and TRBJ2-5, with 9 bases fitting TRBD2. The CDR3 consists of 15 residues. V dropped 7 bases and J dropped 4; count of bases not matched to a gene: 10. Germline CDR1 is MNHEY and CDR2 is SMNVEV (reference sequence). In DNA, the CDR3 is TGTGCCAGCAAAAAATCAGCGGGGGGCCCAGAGACCCAGTACTTC. As protein: CASKKSAGGPETQYF.

This clonotype was recorded many times. V usage is TRBV2 and J usage is TRBJ2-7, with a possible D match to TRBD2 (5 bases). Germline V gene data show CDR1 as SNHLY and CDR2 as FYNNEI. V was trimmed by 6 bases and J by 0 bases, leaving 15 bases between them. This CDR3 region has 15 residues. This CDR3 is CASSALGYGSYEQYF. DNA of the CDR3: TGTGCCAGCAGCGCACTAGGATACGGCTCCTACGAGCAGTACTTC.

As concerns this clonotype: Germline and junction disagree at one end, which may indicate a read error. The chain has TRBV20-1 and TRBJ1-4, with a tentative D call TRBD1 (6 bases). This CDR3 has 13 residues. Germline V lookup: CDR1 DFQATT, CDR2 SNEGSKA (reference sequence). The CDR3 reads CSASRGVTEKLSF. The CDR3 DNA sequence: TGCAGTGCTAGTAGGGGGGTGACTGAAAAACTGTCTTTT.

This clonotype was recorded at least ten times. The CDR3 sequence is CASSYSHRVITEAFF. In DNA, the CDR3 is TGTGCCAGCAGTTACTCCCACAGGGTGATCACTGAAGCTTTCTTT. The chain is built from TRBV6-2 or TRBV6-3 and TRBJ1-1; possible D gene TRBD1, 6 bases. Germline V gene data show CDR1 as MNHEY and CDR2 as SVGEGT. The CDR3 has 15 amino acids. Trimming removed 0 bases at V and 4 bases at J, with 12 bases between.

This chain links TRBV5-1 with TRBJ1-6; D is unresolved. V was cut by 0 bases and J by 7 bases, with 8 bases left in between. Germline V lookup: CDR1 SGHRS, CDR2 YFSETQ. CDR3 length equals 14 residues. The CDR3 here is CASSLGLWNSPLHF. The CDR3 region has the DNA TGCGCCAGCAGCTTGGGACTCTGGAATTCACCCCTCCACTTT.

The chain combines TRBV18 with TRBJ1-2; D might be TRBD1 (6 bases). V gave up 6 bases and J gave up 4 bases, with 12 bases separating them. This CDR3 is built from 13 residues. CDR1 and CDR2 (germline): KGHSH, LQKENI. As DNA, the CDR3 is TGTGCCAGCTCTCCGGACAGCCTCTATGGCTACACCTTC. Protein product: CASSPDSLYGYTF.

The chain links TRBV19 to TRBJ1-4; possible D gene TRBD1, 5 bases. The CDR3 spans 16 residues. V shed 3 bases and J shed 2 bases, with 13 bases lying between them. Germline V gene data show CDR1 as LNHDA and CDR2 as SQIVND (reference sequence). The CDR3 nucleotides are TGTGCCAGTAGTATTATCCGGGGCACGACTAATGAAAAACTGTTTTTT. Amino acids: CASSIIRGTTNEKLFF.

V is TRBV18 and J is TRBJ1-5; 8 nucleotides agree with TRBD1. With V trimmed by 3 bases and J by 7 bases, 8 bases remained unmatched. This CDR3 comprises 15 residues. CDR1 is KGHSH, CDR2 LQKENI, per germline. CDR3 region: CASSPESGGRQPQHF. CDR3 DNA: TGTGCCAGCTCACCGGAATCAGGGGGCAGGCAGCCCCAGCATTTT.

In this sample, this clonotype turned up many times. The J gene is TRBJ1-5, the V gene TRBV7-3; 7 bases are shared with TRBD1. Germline loops: CDR1 SGHTA, CDR2 FQGTGA. V shed 0 bases and J 4 bases; nucleotides not matched to a gene: 3. This CDR3 contains 15 residues. This chain's CDR3 is CASSLTGTANQPQHF. CDR3 nucleotide sequence: TGTGCCAGCAGCTTAACGGGGACAGCGAATCAGCCCCAGCATTTT.

V is TRBV30 and J is TRBJ2-1, with 9 bases matching TRBD1. J gave up 4 bases and V 5 bases, and 9 bases lay outside the gene matches. From germline, CDR1 is GTSNPN and CDR2 SVGIG (reference sequence). CDR3 size: 15 residues. CDR3 region: CAWARGTGLYNEQFF. The CDR3 DNA follows: TGTGCCTGGGCGCGCGGGACAGGGCTTTACAATGAGCAGTTCTTC.

This clonotype occurred many times. V and J are TRBV6-1 and TRBJ2-7; D remains unclear. This CDR3 has 14 residues. The germline gives CDR1 MNHNS, CDR2 SASEGT. The V end lost 10 bases, the J end lost 2 bases, and 18 bases lay between the germline ends. The DNA for the CDR3 is TGTGCCACCTCCCTTGGAAGTGGGCCCTACGAGCAGTACTTC. Amino acid sequence: CATSLGSGPYEQYF.

The genes are TRBV6-1 and TRBJ2-1; TRBD2 agrees at 13 bases. CDR1 is MNHNS and CDR2 is SASEGT in the germline V gene. This CDR3 has 16 amino acids. V trimming: 3 bases; J trimming: 7 bases; junction bases outside the gene matches: 6. CDR3 in DNA: TGTGCCAGCAGTGATTTGGGACTAGCGGGAATTAATGAGCAGTTCTTC. Protein sequence: CASSDLGLAGINEQFF.

The CDR3: CASSHLHRNSGNTIYF. The CDR3 nucleotides are TGCGCCAGCAGCCACTTACACCGGAACTCTGGAAACACCATATATTTT. The J gene is TRBJ1-3, the V gene TRBV4-1; D not resolved. The CDR3 consists of 16 residues. The germline V and J ends were trimmed by 3 bases and 0 bases, with 12 bases remaining between them. Germline V gene lookup returns CDR1 MGHRA and CDR2 YSYEKL.

The chain couples TRBV10-3 to TRBJ1-1, with D possibly TRBD1 on 6 matching bases. Germline CDR1 is ENHRY and CDR2 is SYGVKD. With 0 bases removed from V and 3 bases from J, the gap between germline ends came to 8 bases. The CDR3 covers 14 residues. This CDR3 reads CAISESRGDTEAFF. CDR3 in DNA: TGTGCCATCAGTGAGTCCAGGGGCGACACTGAAGCTTTCTTT.

The chain's CDR3 is CASSLGYRGETEAFF. The CDR3 coding sequence is TGCGCCAGCAGCTTGGGATATCGGGGTGAAACTGAAGCTTTCTTT. V usage is TRBV5-1 and J usage is TRBJ1-1; D remains ambiguous. CDR1 and CDR2 from the germline V gene are SGHRS and YFSETQ. The CDR3 is 15 amino acids. V was cut by 0 bases and J by 5 bases, with 14 bases left in between.

The chain has TRBV15 and TRBJ1-4; no clear D gene. CDR3 length: 14 amino acids. Trimming pared 4 bases from V and 0 bases from J, leaving 6 bases between. Germline V gene lookup returns CDR1 LNHNV and CDR2 YYDKDF (reference sequence). CDR3 sequence reads: CATSIKPTNEKLFF. CDR3 DNA sequence: TGTGCCACCAGCATCAAACCAACTAATGAAAAACTGTTTTTT.

The genes are TRBV24-1 and TRBJ1-5, with D possibly being TRBD1 (6 bases). The CDR3 has 16 residues. V lost 10 bases to trimming and J lost 1 base, with 19 bases between them. CDR1 is KGHDR and CDR2 is SFDVKD in the germline V gene. The CDR3 reads CATQPGGQGSNQPQHF. CDR3 nucleotides: TGTGCCACTCAGCCGGGGGGGCAGGGGAGCAATCAGCCCCAGCATTTT.